These T cell receptor beta chains were read from a single sample in a study of blood T cell repertoires in COVID-19. Clones were read by immunoSEQ multiplex PCR, and TCRdb kept only the in-frame ones, dropping some. Among fewer than 450,000 clones listed, about 90% were seen once. The sequenced sample was PBMCs or T cells enriched from blood (not recorded which). Source of these receptors: a woman aged 30 to 39 who had recovered from COVID-19. The CDR3 runs from the conserved cysteine through the conserved F or W. Fields, in order: D gene, V gene, J gene, clone size, CDR3 DNA, CDR3 protein. A D gene is named only where the DNA matches it firmly. The listing skips clone size in some rows; elsewhere it reads once, few, many or a size class.

NA	TRBV6-4	TRBJ1-2	NA	TGTGCCAGCAGTGTCTTCCAGAACAGTGCACCAAACTATGGCTACACCTTC	CASSVFQNSAPNYGYTF
NA	TRBV5-1	TRBJ1-2	few	TGCGCCAGCAGCGCCGGCCAGGCCAACTATGGCTACACCTTC	CASSAGQANYGYTF
NA	TRBV12-3/TRBV12-4	TRBJ1-2	few	TGTGCCAGCAGTCGATCTTCAGGGGGCTACACCTTC	CASSRSSGGYTF
NA	TRBV5-1	TRBJ1-2	NA	TGCGCCAGCAGCTCAAATACACCCCTGAGCGACCCCCCTAACTATGGCTACACCTTC	CASSSNTPLSDPPNYGYTF
TRBD1	TRBV10-2	TRBJ1-2	NA	TGCGCCAGCAGTTTCTCTTCAGGGGGTGGCTACACCTTC	CASSFSSGGGYTF
TRBD2	TRBV2	TRBJ2-7	few	TGTGCCAGCAGTCCGGGACTAGTGGACGAGCAGTACTTC	CASSPGLVDEQYF
TRBD2	TRBV4-2	TRBJ2-3	NA	TGTGCCAGCAGCCAAGATTACGGGGGGGCCACAGATACGCAGTATTTT	CASSQDYGGATDTQYF
NA	TRBV11-2	TRBJ1-1	NA	TGTGCCAGCAGCTTATTGGTAGACAGAAAAGCTTTCTTT	CASSLLVDRKAFF
NA	TRBV11-1	TRBJ1-3	once	TGTGCCAGCAGCGCGGGATCTGGAAACACCATATATTTT	CASSAGSGNTIYF
TRBD2	TRBV28	TRBJ2-5	NA	TGTGCCAGCAGTCCAATAGCGGGGGAGGGGCAAGAGACCCAGTACTTC	CASSPIAGEGQETQYF
NA	TRBV27	TRBJ1-5	NA	TGTGCCAGCAGTCAGTCATCAAATTGGGAGATTCAGCCCCAGCATTTT	CASSQSSNWEIQPQHF
NA	TRBV30	TRBJ1-4	NA	TGTGCCTGGAGTCGGGAGATTTTCGTTAGTGAAAAACTGTTTTTT	CAWSREIFVSEKLFF
TRBD1	TRBV6-5	TRBJ1-1	NA	TGTGCCAGCAGTCCGGATCAGGGGGCAGCTTTCTTT	CASSPDQGAAFF
TRBD1	TRBV6-6	TRBJ1-1	NA	TGTGCCAGCAGTCGTCTATCTGGACAGGGGGCGTTTTTTGGGCGGACTGAAGCTTTCTTT	CASSRLSGQGAFFGRTEAFF
TRBD1	TRBV10-1	TRBJ2-7	NA	TGCGCCAGCAGTGACTTCGGACAGGGGATGGACGAGCAGTACTTC	CASSDFGQGMDEQYF
NA	TRBV5-1	TRBJ1-1	NA	TGCGCCAGCAAAGAACAGGGGAACACTGAAGCTTTCTTT	CASKEQGNTEAFF
NA	TRBV5-6	TRBJ1-4	NA	TGTGCCAGCAGCCCGTCCCGGGACATACGGGAAAAACTGTTTTTT	CASSPSRDIREKLFF
NA	TRBV6-5	TRBJ1-1	few	TGTGCCAGCAGTCCACCGGGCACTGAAGCTTTCTTT	CASSPPGTEAFF
NA	TRBV14	TRBJ1-3	NA	TGTGCCAGCAGCTTACGACAAGGGAGGGATAGCTCTGGAAACACCATATATTTT	CASSLRQGRDSSGNTIYF
TRBD1	TRBV27	TRBJ1-2	NA	TGTGCCAGCAGTTTATCGAGGCGGGACAGGGGCCATGGCTACACCTTC	CASSLSRRDRGHGYTF
NA	TRBV19	TRBJ1-2	NA	TGTGCCAGTAGTATCGACATTCAGAGAGGGCGTTATGGCTACACCTTC	CASSIDIQRGRYGYTF
TRBD1	TRBV11-2	TRBJ1-1	NA	TGTGCCAGCAGCTACCGAGGGGGCTTGAACACTGAAGCTTTCTTT	CASSYRGGLNTEAFF
NA	TRBV5-1	TRBJ1-5	NA	TGCGCCAGCAGCTTGGAGCTCAATCAGCCCCAGCATTTT	CASSLELNQPQHF
NA	TRBV29-1	TRBJ2-1	NA	TGCAGCGTTGATAGTGACAATGAGCAGTTCTTC	CSVDSDNEQFF
TRBD2	TRBV11-3	TRBJ2-1	once	TGTGCCAGCAGCTCGGGGACTAGCGGGGTCTCCTACAATGAGCAGTTCTTC	CASSSGTSGVSYNEQFF
TRBD1	TRBV3-1/TRBV3-2	TRBJ1-2	once	TGTGCCAGCAGCCAGGGACCGGGACAGAGATTCTATGGCTACACCTTC	CASSQGPGQRFYGYTF
NA	TRBV11-3	TRBJ1-3	NA	TGTGCCAGCAGCTTGGGGCCCCAAGTTGGAAACACCATATATTTT	CASSLGPQVGNTIYF
NA	TRBV2	TRBJ1-5	once	TGTGCCAGCAGTGATCCTGGCGGGAACAATCAGCCCCAGCATTTT	CASSDPGGNNQPQHF
TRBD1	TRBV23-1	TRBJ1-6	NA	TGCGCCAGCAGTCACCCGACAGGGGGCTGGAATTCACCCCTCCACTTT	CASSHPTGGWNSPLHF
TRBD1	TRBV28	TRBJ1-2	NA	TGTGCCAGCAGTTTACTTCTTGGGACAGGGGGCGGCTACACCTTC	CASSLLLGTGGGYTF
TRBD1	TRBV28	TRBJ2-3	NA	TGTGCCAGCAGTTTAGGGACAGGGGCCCGCACAGATACGCAGTATTTT	CASSLGTGARTDTQYF
NA	TRBV6-6	TRBJ1-1	NA	TGTGCCAGCAGTCGGAGCCGAACCAGGGGAAGGGGGAACACTGAAGCTTTCTTT	CASSRSRTRGRGNTEAFF
NA	TRBV27	TRBJ1-1	NA	TGTGCCAGCAGTTTCGAGGTGAACACTGAAGCTTTCTTT	CASSFEVNTEAFF
TRBD2	TRBV28	TRBJ2-3	once	TGTGCCAGCAGTTCCCTGGCTAGCGGGGGCACAGATACGCAGTATTTT	CASSSLASGGTDTQYF
TRBD1	TRBV4-1	TRBJ1-1	NA	TGCGCCAGCAGCCGACGCGGAACAGGGGGCACTGAAGCTTTCTTT	CASSRRGTGGTEAFF
NA	TRBV7-9	TRBJ1-2	once	TGTGCCAGCAGCTTACCCGGGGGTCGAGGCTACACCTTC	CASSLPGGRGYTF
TRBD2	TRBV2	TRBJ2-3	NA	TGTGCCAGCAGTGAAGCGCGCGGGGGGTATGACACAGATACGCAGTATTTT	CASSEARGGYDTDTQYF
NA	TRBV5-1	TRBJ2-2	few	TGCGCCAGCAGCTTGGGCGGGCTGAACACCGGGGAGCTGTTTTTT	CASSLGGLNTGELFF
NA	TRBV11-2	TRBJ2-1	NA	TGTGCCAGCAGCCCGAGCAACTACAATGAGCAGTTCTTC	CASSPSNYNEQFF
TRBD1	TRBV6-5	TRBJ1-4	NA	TGTGCCAGCAGTAGGGGGCCGGACGAAAAACTGTTTTTT	CASSRGPDEKLFF
TRBD1	TRBV4-1	TRBJ2-3	NA	TGCGCCAGCAGCCTTACACGCGGGACAGGGATTGTAGATACGCAGTATTTT	CASSLTRGTGIVDTQYF
NA	TRBV5-1	TRBJ2-3	NA	TGCGCCAGCAGCTTGGCCCGGCTAGACAGCACAGATACGCAGTATTTT	CASSLARLDSTDTQYF
TRBD2	TRBV2	TRBJ2-5	NA	TGTGCCAGCAGTGAAGTGCTAGCGGCCCAAGAGACCCAGTACTTC	CASSEVLAAQETQYF
TRBD1	TRBV28	TRBJ2-2	NA	TGTGCCAGCAGACTCGGGACAGGGTGGACCGGGGAGCTGTTTTTT	CASRLGTGWTGELFF
NA	TRBV6-5	TRBJ1-6	NA	TGTGCCAGCAGTACTGGACAGTCCTATAATTCACCCCTCCACTTT	CASSTGQSYNSPLHF
TRBD1	TRBV10-1	TRBJ1-5	few	TGCGCCAGCAGGAGGGACAGGGCGACCAATCAGCCCCAGCATTTT	CASRRDRATNQPQHF
NA	TRBV4-3	TRBJ2-2	NA	TGCGCCAGCAGCCAAGCTAACTCTCCCACCGGGGAGCTGTTTTTT	CASSQANSPTGELFF